This section outlines one T cell receptor beta chain sequence together with its context. This sample was taken from a study of cytomegalovirus exposure and HLA in healthy donors. This PCR relied on a set of 60 Vbeta primers and 13 Jbeta primers. The table came from immunoSEQ multiplex PCR; TCRdb's copy has only in-frame clones and leaves some out. The data include about 140,000 clones; the top ten clones carry 2% to 3%. The receptor comes from a man aged 40-49 years in good health and CMV-seronegative. Source material: PBMCs.

CDR3 coding DNA: TGTGCCAGCAGGGCTAGGACAGGACCGAACACTGAAGCTTTCTTT. Translated, it gives CASRARTGPNTEAFF. The chain links TRBV2 to TRBJ1-1; 7 bases are a match to TRBD1. The J segment lost 1 base and the V segment lost 6 bases, leaving 8 bases of the junction unmatched. This CDR3 has 15 residues. Germline CDR1 is SNHLY and CDR2 is FYNNEI.